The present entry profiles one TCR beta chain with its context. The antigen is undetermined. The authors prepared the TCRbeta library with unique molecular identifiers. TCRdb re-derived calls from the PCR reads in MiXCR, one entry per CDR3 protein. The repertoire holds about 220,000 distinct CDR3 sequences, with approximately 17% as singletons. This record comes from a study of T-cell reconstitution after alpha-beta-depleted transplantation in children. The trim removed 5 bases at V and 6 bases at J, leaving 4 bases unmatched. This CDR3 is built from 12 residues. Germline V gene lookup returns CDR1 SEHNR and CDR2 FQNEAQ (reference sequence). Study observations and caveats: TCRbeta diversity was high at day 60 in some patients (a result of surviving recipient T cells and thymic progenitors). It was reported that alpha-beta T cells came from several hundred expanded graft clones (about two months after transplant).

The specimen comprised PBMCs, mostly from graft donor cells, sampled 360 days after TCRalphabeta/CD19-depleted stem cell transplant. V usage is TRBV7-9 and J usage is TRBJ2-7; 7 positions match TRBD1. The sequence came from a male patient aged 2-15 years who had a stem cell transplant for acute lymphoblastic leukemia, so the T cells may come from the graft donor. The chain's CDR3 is CASSPQGFEQYF. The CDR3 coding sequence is TGTGCCAGCAGCCCACAGGGGTTCGAGCAGTACTTC.